This paragraph covers one TCR beta chain sequence. Which antigen it targets is not known. No base qualities exist here, and no much larger clone lies one base off it. This entry comes from a study of blood T cell repertoires in COVID-19 (dated by TCRdb to between 2020 and 2021). Study-level background: Samples from collaborators originated in the United States, Italy and Spain and spanned both the acute and convalescent phases of COVID-19. A freely available public database, intended as a resource for researchers studying the immune response to SARS-CoV-2, is where the repertoires were released. Nearly every sample came with metadata listing a de-identified subject ID, COVID-19 status, age in years and sex. The material from the prospective study consisted of cDNA or gDNA derived from T cells, B-cell-depleted T cells, or PBMCs. Samples came from the ongoing ImmuneRACE study (first 160 participants) plus 1,254 subjects from 6 global collaborators. HLA class I and class II types, where available, came from metadata supplied by the sample provider rather than from assay-based typing. Subjects who had been exposed to COVID-19, were actively infected with it, or had recovered from it provided the deeply sampled blood TCRbeta repertoires that made up the dataset. The paper's findings and limits, for the study overall: Clinical and demographic metadata were provided uncurated, with the amount varying by source and participant.

TCRbeta CDR3 regions were amplified from genomic DNA by means of the immunoSEQ Assay, a bias-controlled multiplex PCR. For the original study's pipeline: The number of nucleated cells in each sample was estimated by amplification of reference gene primers within the assay. To quantify the absolute abundance of each unique TCRbeta CDR3 rearrangement, sequence reads were collapsed and filtered. For each sample, productive Simpson clonality was calculated by taking the square root of Simpson's diversity index across productive rearrangements. TCRdb's version of the immuneACCESS table is confined to in-frame rearrangements and falls short of the full clone set. An unresolved V gene accounts for under half of the shortfall where checked; the remainder is of unknown origin. The V and J calls and the clone size are those of that table, but D and trimming were determined from the DNA. The sample yields 110,000 to 150,000 clones; approximately 86% were counted once. Together, the top ten hold about 5.8% of the sample.

Collaborating institutions collected whole blood in K2EDTA tubes following their own protocols. For TCRbeta analysis, collaborator samples were shipped as frozen whole blood, as isolated PBMCs, or as DNA extracted from either sample type. CDR1 SGDLS and CDR2 YYNGEE were looked up in the germline V gene. The CDR3 starts with the cysteine, ends with the phenylalanine, and has 13 residues. The retained sequence is limited to the CDR3, 39 bases, with the frame set at the first base. V gives up 3 bases and J gives up 6 bases, and the segment between their germline ends measures 9 bases. This chain joins TRBV9 to TRBJ2-2, with TRBD2 as a weak D call on 5 bases. Specimen: peripheral blood. This TCR was recovered from a human donor in a cohort sampled during active COVID-19. The CDR3 sequence is CASSGESPGELFF. The DNA sequence is TGTGCCAGCAGCGGGGAGAGCCCCGGGGAGCTGTTTTTT.